A single sample is the source of the 28 T cell receptor beta chains below, sequenced in a study of blood T cell repertoires in COVID-19. Assay used: immunoSEQ multiplex PCR; TCRdb lists only in-frame clones, some missing. The table shows 93,000 or so clones, with nearly 90% occurring only once. Sequencing was carried out using peripheral blood. The receptors here all came from a man aged 50-60 years in a cohort sampled during active COVID-19.

The rearrangement uses TRBV2 and TRBJ1-2, with 9 positions matching TRBD1. This CDR3 spans 15 amino acids. Trimming at V came to 4 bases and at J to 5 bases, leaving 8 bases not matched to a gene. Germline V gene data show CDR1 as SNHLY and CDR2 as FYNNEI. CDR3 nucleotide sequence: TGTGCCAGCAGTGCTGCCGGACAGGGGAGGTATGGCTACACCTTC. Its translation: CASSAAGQGRYGYTF.

CDR3 coding DNA: TGTGCCAGCAGCTTATATCCAGGGTCTGAGATGTACGAGCAGTACTTC. It codes for CASSLYPGSEMYEQYF. V gene TRBV7-3 combines with J gene TRBJ2-7, with D perhaps matching TRBD1 (5 bases). The CDR3 sequence is 16 residues long. Trimming left V 2 bases short and J 4 bases short, with 18 bases between. CDR1 is SGHTA and CDR2 is FQGTGA in the germline V gene.

This clone has a single count. The chain links TRBV5-1 to TRBJ1-4; D gene uncertain. The CDR3 loop spans 17 amino acids. V lost 4 bases and J 0 bases, leaving 16 bases between the germline ends. Germline CDR1 is SGHRS and CDR2 is YFSETQ. CDR3 sequence reads: CASSPGFWGSTNEKLFF. DNA of the CDR3: TGCGCCAGCAGCCCGGGATTTTGGGGATCAACTAATGAAAAACTGTTTTTT.

The chain has TRBV2 and TRBJ1-4, with no clear D. V gave up 6 bases and J gave up 0 bases, with 5 bases separating them. Looked up from germline, CDR1 is SNHLY and CDR2 is FYNNEI. The CDR3 contains 13 residues. The CDR3 nucleotides read TGTGCCAGCAGACTCACAACTAATGAAAAACTGTTTTTT. It yields the protein CASRLTTNEKLFF.

This chain connects TRBV20-1 to TRBJ1-6; D remains unclear. Germline-derived CDR1 and CDR2 are DFQATT and SNEGSKA (reference sequence). The ends were cut back, 3 bases at V and 5 bases at J, with 11 bases in the middle. The CDR3 spans 14 residues. The CDR3 bases are TGCAGTGCTAGTCTCGGGTCGGATAATTCACCCCTCCACTTT. It yields the protein CSASLGSDNSPLHF.

The CDR3 nucleotides read TGTGCCAGCAGTCCCTTTTCCTACAATGAGCAGTTCTTC. This sequence encodes CASSPFSYNEQFF. The chain recombines TRBV6-5 with TRBJ2-1; D call uncertain. In germline, CDR1 is MNHEY, CDR2 SVGAGI. The V and J ends lost 5 bases and 1 base respectively, with 6 bases between them. There are 13 residues in the CDR3.

This clone was seen a few times. The chain links TRBV19 to TRBJ2-2, with a possible D match to TRBD1 (5 bases). V was shortened by 7 bases and J by 0 bases, with 12 bases between the two germline ends. CDR3 size: 15 residues. CDR1 and CDR2 (germline): LNHDA, SQIVND (reference sequence). The CDR3 DNA sequence: TGTGCCAGTACCCCTGGGGCTTCGAACACCGGGGAGCTGTTTTTT. Residues: CASTPGASNTGELFF. Looking up the rest from reference TRBV19 and TRBJ2-2 gives the full variable domain: DGGITQSPKYLFRKEGQNVTLSCEQNLNHDAMYWYRQDPGQGLRLIYYSQIVNDFQKGDIAEGYSVSREKKESFPLTVTSAQKNPTAFYLCASTPGASNTGELFFGEGSRLTVL.

The chain couples TRBV5-5 to TRBJ1-5; D gene uncertain. Germline-derived CDR1 and CDR2 are SGHKS and YYEKEE (reference sequence). V lost 0 bases and J 3 bases, leaving 10 bases between the germline ends. CDR3 length: 15 residues. CDR3 sequence: CASSLVVADNQPQHF. Written as DNA, the CDR3 is TGTGCCAGCAGCTTGGTGGTAGCGGACAATCAGCCCCAGCATTTT.

The chain couples TRBV19 to TRBJ1-2; D is undetermined. CDR3 length: 15 residues. In germline, CDR1 is LNHDA, CDR2 SQIVND (reference sequence). V lost 0 bases and J lost 0, with 8 bases in between. In DNA, the CDR3 is TGTGCCAGTAGTATAGATCTCGGGTCTAACTATGGCTACACCTTC. It specifies CASSIDLGSNYGYTF.

The chain couples TRBV9 to TRBJ2-7; possible D gene TRBD1, 7 bases. The CDR3 length is 15 residues. The germline V gene encodes CDR1 SGDLS and CDR2 YYNGEE. The V end lost 4 bases, the J end lost 7 bases, and 21 bases lay between the germline ends. CDR3 region: CASSPDGQAAGEQYF. CDR3 nucleotide sequence: TGTGCCAGCAGCCCCGACGGACAGGCGGCGGGAGAGCAGTACTTC.

This clone is a singleton in its sample. CDR3 sequence reads: CASSLVNNPYNEQFF. The CDR3 region has the DNA TGTGCCAGCAGTTTGGTGAACAACCCCTACAATGAGCAGTTCTTC. This chain joins TRBV28 and TRBJ2-1; no definite D call. Trimming shortened V by 3 bases and J by 2 bases, and 11 bases separated the two germline ends. The CDR3 consists of 15 residues. The germline gives CDR1 MDHEN, CDR2 SYDVKM.

V is TRBV6-5 and J is TRBJ2-5; D is perhaps TRBD1 (7 bases). The length of the CDR3 is 14 residues. Germline V gives CDR1 MNHEY, CDR2 SVGAGI. Trimming left V 4 bases short and J 5 bases short, with 14 bases between. The CDR3 is CASSSGGGVETQYF. The CDR3 coding sequence is TGTGCCAGCAGTTCCGGAGGGGGCGTCGAGACCCAGTACTTC.

This chain links TRBV7-3 with TRBJ1-5; no clear D. V lost 5 bases and J 5 bases, leaving 10 bases between the germline ends. This CDR3 comprises 13 residues. The germline V gene has CDR1 SGHTA and CDR2 FQGTGA. The chain's CDR3 is CASSLTRDQPQHF. CDR3 in DNA: TGTGCCAGCAGCCTGACGAGGGATCAGCCCCAGCATTTT.

As for this clone: The same CDR3 is also encoded by other DNA sequences in this sample. The chain uses TRBV5-1 and TRBJ2-2, with TRBD1 matching 10 bases. The CDR3 extends over 16 amino acids. The germline gives CDR1 SGHRS, CDR2 YFSETQ. V gave up 0 bases and J gave up 4 bases; unmatched junction bases: 3. Written as DNA, the CDR3 is TGCGCCAGCAGCTTGGGGACAGGGGGGAGCACCGGGGAGCTGTTTTTT. It codes for CASSLGTGGSTGELFF. The full variable domain, completed using reference TRBV5-1 and TRBJ2-2, is KAGVTQTPRYLIKTRGQQVTLSCSPISGHRSVSWYQQTPGQGLQFLFEYFSETQRNKGNFPGRFSGRQFSNSRSEMNVSTLELGDSALYLCASSLGTGGSTGELFFGEGSRLTVL.

The V call is TRBV7-2, the J call TRBJ1-1; D gene unclear. Trimming shortened V by 5 bases and J by 0 bases, and 13 bases separated the two germline ends. This CDR3 is 15 amino acids long. Germline loops: CDR1 SGHTA, CDR2 FQGNSA. The CDR3 sequence is CASSPRRGMNTEAFF. The DNA for the CDR3 is TGTGCCAGCAGCCCTCGGCGAGGCATGAACACTGAAGCTTTCTTT.

This clone was counted once. J is TRBJ2-3 and V is TRBV3-1 (or the pseudogene TRBV3-2); 7 bases agree with TRBD2. Germline loops: CDR1 LGHDT, CDR2 YNNKEL (reference sequence). The junction had 1 base not matched to a gene; V was cut back by 3 bases and J by 1 base. CDR3 length: 14 residues. CDR3 sequence reads: CASSQGGGTDTQYF. CDR3 DNA sequence: TGTGCCAGCAGCCAGGGGGGGGGCACAGATACGCAGTATTTT.

The chain links TRBV4-3 to TRBJ1-1, with unresolved D. Trimming removed 4 bases from V and 3 bases from J, with 12 bases in between. Germline V gene data show CDR1 as LGHNA and CDR2 as YSLEER. This CDR3 is 14 amino acids long. CDR3 DNA: TGCGCCAGCAGCCTGGACGCGGGCCACACTGAAGCTTTCTTT. Amino acids: CASSLDAGHTEAFF.

The rearrangement links TRBV10-3 to TRBJ2-7, with a weak D call TRBD1 (6 bases). The germline V gene has CDR1 ENHRY and CDR2 SYGVKD. V was clipped by 4 bases and J by 0 bases, with 13 bases between them. CDR3 length equals 15 residues. The CDR3 nucleotides are TGTGCCATCAGTGGGGGGCCGAGGTCCTCCTACGAGCAGTACTTC. This translates into CAISGGPRSSYEQYF.

The genes are TRBV5-1 and TRBJ1-4; 8 positions agree with TRBD1. After removal of 4 bases from V and 6 bases from J, the junction contained 8 bases not matched to a gene. Germline CDR1 reads SGHRS; CDR2 reads YFSETQ. This CDR3 comprises 15 residues. CDR3 loop: CASSQTPTGDEKLFF. The CDR3 DNA reads as TGCGCCAGCAGCCAGACCCCGACAGGGGATGAAAAACTGTTTTTT.

The rearrangement links TRBV10-3 to TRBJ2-3, with a possible D match to TRBD2 (6 bases). This CDR3 has 13 residues. Germline CDR1 is ENHRY and CDR2 is SYGVKD. Trimming shortened V by 6 bases and J by 1 base, and 8 bases separated the two germline ends. The CDR3: CAIRPSGTDTQYF. DNA for the CDR3: TGTGCCATCAGGCCTAGCGGCACAGATACGCAGTATTTT.

The chain joins TRBV20-1 to TRBJ2-7, with TRBD1 matching 7 bases. Trimming took 6 bases from V and 3 from J; bases not matched to a gene: 8. Germline V CDR1 and CDR2: DFQATT, SNEGSKA (reference sequence). The CDR3 sequence is 13 residues long. In DNA form, the CDR3 reads TGCAGTGCCAGTGGGGACAGACTCTACGAGCAGTACGTC. Translation: CSASGDRLYEQYV.

The chain employs TRBV3-1 (or the pseudogene TRBV3-2) and TRBJ2-5; unclear D gene. Trimming took 5 bases from V and 1 from J, leaving 5 bases between them. CDR1 LGHDT and CDR2 YNNKEL come from the germline V gene (reference sequence). The CDR3 sequence is 12 residues long. In DNA, the CDR3 is TGTGCCAGCAGCATCAGCCAAGAGACCCAGTACTTC. Its protein product is CASSISQETQYF.

The chain uses TRBV9 and TRBJ1-1; TRBD1 is a possible D gene (6 bases). The germline V gene encodes CDR1 SGDLS and CDR2 YYNGEE. Trimming removed 2 bases at V and 2 bases at J, with 10 bases between. The CDR3 runs 14 residues. CDR3 sequence reads: CASSVSGVNTEAFF. CDR3 nucleotides: TGTGCCAGCAGCGTCTCAGGGGTAAACACTGAAGCTTTCTTT.

The CDR3 is CASSPDRANTEAFF. The DNA of the CDR3 is TGTGCCAGCAGCCCGGACAGGGCGAACACTGAAGCTTTCTTT. This rearrangement joins TRBV7-9 to TRBJ1-1; TRBD1 matches 8 bases. This CDR3 is built from 14 residues. Trimming removed 5 bases from V and 1 base from J; junction bases left unmatched: 3. The V gene's germline CDR1 is SEHNR and CDR2 FQNEAQ (reference sequence). Full variable domain (outside the CDR3, taken from reference TRBV7-9 and TRBJ1-1): DTGVSQNPRHKITKRGQNVTFRCDPISEHNRLYWYRQTLGQGPEFLTYFQNEAQLEKSRLLSDRFSAERPKGSFSTLEIQRTEQGDSAMYLCASSPDRANTEAFFGQGTRLTVV.

V is TRBV27 and J is TRBJ2-1; D is unclear. V shed 5 bases and J shed 7 bases, with 12 bases lying between them. From germline, CDR1 is MNHEY and CDR2 SMNVEV (reference sequence). The length of the CDR3 is 13 residues. The CDR3 nucleotides are TGTGCCAGCAGTCCGGGTCACGGGAATGAGCAGTTCTTC. Translating gives CASSPGHGNEQFF.

The chain has TRBV2 and TRBJ2-5; tentative D call: TRBD2 (6 bases). This CDR3 has 15 amino acids. The V gene lost 6 bases and the J gene lost 5 bases, with 19 bases spanning the gap. The germline V gene has CDR1 SNHLY and CDR2 FYNNEI. CDR3 DNA: TGTGCCAGCAGGGTTCGGCGGGACCACTCGGAGACCCAGTACTTC. Amino acids: CASRVRRDHSETQYF.

This clone was detected only once. This chain joins TRBV6-6 and TRBJ2-2; 7 bases match TRBD2. This CDR3 comprises 13 residues. Losses at the gene ends were 3 bases for V and 7 bases for J; bases not matched to a gene: 2. Germline CDR1 reads MNHNY; CDR2 reads SVGAGI (reference sequence). CDR3 sequence reads: CASSYTGGGELFF. CDR3 DNA: TGTGCCAGCAGTTATACGGGAGGCGGGGAGCTGTTTTTT.

The chain uses TRBV9 and TRBJ2-2; 9 bases are shared with TRBD2. V was pared by 4 bases and J by 3 bases, with 4 bases of the junction left unmatched. The CDR3 sequence is 15 residues long. Per the germline V gene, CDR1 is SGDLS and CDR2 is YYNGEE. The CDR3 protein is CASSPGLAYTGELFF. CDR3 in DNA: TGTGCCAGCAGCCCGGGACTAGCCTACACCGGGGAGCTGTTTTTT.